This is a list of T cell receptor beta chains from one sample in a study of blood T cell repertoires in COVID-19. Measured with immunoSEQ multiplex PCR; TCRdb has only the in-frame clones, and not every one. This repertoire shows approximately 200,000 clones, less than 90% found once; its top ten account for about 4.7%. Sequencing was carried out using PBMCs or T cells enriched from blood (not recorded which). Source of these receptors: a woman in her twenties or thirties who had been exposed to COVID-19. Both conserved end residues are part of each CDR3. The order of the fields is CDR3 protein, CDR3 DNA, D gene, V gene, CDR3 length, J gene, clone size. The D gene is left open where the match is weak. Some rows have no size entry. The others give once, few or many, or a class for an expanded clone.

CDR3: CASSLRAGPNQPQHF
DNA: TGTGCCAGCAGCTTAAGGGCAGGGCCCAATCAGCCCCAGCATTTT
D: .
V: TRBV11-2
length: 15
J: TRBJ1-5
size: .

CDR3: CASSTGAWAEAFF
DNA: TGTGCCAGCAGTACAGGGGCGTGGGCTGAAGCTTTCTTT
D: TRBD1
V: TRBV12-3/TRBV12-4
length: 13
J: TRBJ1-1
size: .

CDR3: CASSLDRIIGNTIYF
DNA: TGTGCCAGCAGCTTGGACAGGATCATTGGAAACACCATATATTTT
D: .
V: TRBV5-8
length: 15
J: TRBJ1-3
size: .

CDR3: CASNVNYGGGKNTEAFF
DNA: TGTGCCAGCAATGTAAATTATGGAGGGGGCAAGAACACTGAAGCTTTCTTT
D: TRBD1
V: TRBV2
length: 17
J: TRBJ1-1
size: .

CDR3: CALGGKTNTGELFF
DNA: TGTGCACTGGGAGGGAAGACGAACACCGGGGAGCTGTTTTTT
D: TRBD2
V: TRBV5-4
length: 14
J: TRBJ2-2
size: few

CDR3: CASSLGDRDYEQYF
DNA: TGTGCCAGCAGCTTAGGCGACAGGGACTACGAGCAGTACTTC
D: TRBD1
V: TRBV11-2
length: 14
J: TRBJ2-7
size: .

CDR3: CASSRWRVDGYTF
DNA: TGTGCCAGCAGCAGGTGGAGGGTAGATGGCTACACCTTC
D: .
V: TRBV5-6
length: 13
J: TRBJ1-2
size: .

CDR3: CASSSRPRVGAFF
DNA: TGTGCCAGCAGCTCCCGACCCCGGGTAGGAGCTTTCTTT
D: .
V: TRBV11-2
length: 13
J: TRBJ1-1
size: .

CDR3: CAISEAGTASGNTIYF
DNA: TGTGCCATCAGTGAGGCAGGGACAGCCTCTGGAAACACCATATATTTT
D: TRBD1
V: TRBV10-3
length: 16
J: TRBJ1-3
size: .

CDR3: CASSLDGTGVYNEQFF
DNA: TGTGCCAGCAGCTTAGACGGGACAGGGGTATACAATGAGCAGTTCTTC
D: TRBD1
V: TRBV7-2
length: 16
J: TRBJ2-1
size: .

CDR3: CASSKDRGRGETQYF
DNA: TGTGCCAGTAGTAAGGACAGGGGTAGGGGAGAGACCCAGTACTTC
D: TRBD1
V: TRBV19
length: 15
J: TRBJ2-5
size: .

CDR3: CASSLAGGSPLHF
DNA: TGTGCCAGCAGCTTAGCGGGGGGGTCACCCCTCCACTTT
D: .
V: TRBV7-2
length: 13
J: TRBJ1-6
size: .

CDR3: CASSRAGGNEQYF
DNA: TGTGCCAGCAGCCGCGCGGGGGGGAACGAGCAGTACTTC
D: TRBD2
V: TRBV7-8
length: 13
J: TRBJ2-7
size: .

CDR3: CSAEIVDTQYF
DNA: TGCAGTGCCGAGATCGTAGATACGCAGTATTTT
D: .
V: TRBV20-1
length: 11
J: TRBJ2-3
size: .

CDR3: CASHRRGDSYEQYF
DNA: TGCGCCAGCCACCGCAGGGGCGATTCCTACGAGCAGTACTTC
D: .
V: TRBV5-1
length: 14
J: TRBJ2-7
size: .

CDR3: CASSPRLGQAFYNEQFF
DNA: TGTGCCAGCAGCCCAAGATTAGGACAGGCCTTCTACAATGAGCAGTTCTTC
D: TRBD1
V: TRBV7-9
length: 17
J: TRBJ2-1
size: .

CDR3: CASSFADTDTQYF
DNA: TGTGCCAGCAGTTTCGCGGACACAGATACGCAGTATTTT
D: .
V: TRBV12-3/TRBV12-4
length: 13
J: TRBJ2-3
size: once